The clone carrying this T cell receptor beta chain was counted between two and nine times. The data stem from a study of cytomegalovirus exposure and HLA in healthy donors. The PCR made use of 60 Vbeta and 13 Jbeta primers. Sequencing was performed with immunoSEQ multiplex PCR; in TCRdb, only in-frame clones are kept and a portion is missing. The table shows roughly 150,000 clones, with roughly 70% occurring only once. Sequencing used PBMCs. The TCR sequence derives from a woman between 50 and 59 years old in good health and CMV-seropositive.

DNA of the CDR3: TGTGCCAGCAGGCCCGACAGCTCGGTTGGCTACACCTTC. Encoded protein: CASRPDSSVGYTF. The chain employs TRBV7-9 and TRBJ1-2, with D possibly TRBD1 on 5 matching bases. With 6 bases removed from V and 7 bases from J, the gap between germline ends came to 15 bases. Germline CDR1 and CDR2: SEHNR and FQNEAQ (reference sequence). There are 13 residues in the CDR3.